Included here is one TCR beta chain sequence, with context. Its specificity is not known. CD45RO-negative, CCR7-positively selected cells formed the naive CD8 fraction, excluding terminally differentiated effector memory CD45RA+ cells. The V gene's germline CDR1 is LNHNV and CDR2 YYDKDF (reference sequence). V trimming: 4 bases; J trimming: 3 bases; junction bases outside the gene matches: 6. CDR3 length: 15 residues. This specimen belongs to a study of shared clonotypes between healthy human individuals. Study-wide results and caveats: The expectation was that sequencing depth would affect clonotype sharing among donors. Although depth was large, rarefaction showed that sequencing of the sorted subsets was incomplete.

The sorted-subset replicate PCRs were given about 210 ng DNA, which is tens of thousands of T cell genomes. Repertoires were generated with immunoSEQ multiplex PCR, while TCRdb's copy carries only in-frame clones and drops some. The data show around 650,000 clones, about 96% seen once. The rearrangement uses TRBV15 and TRBJ2-3; TRBD1 matches at 8 bases. This clonotype was sampled from a woman under 40 in good health. The specimen was naive CD8+ T cells sorted from blood. CDR3: CATSTRTGRTDTQYF. Here the CDR3 DNA reads TGTGCCACCAGCACCCGGACAGGGAGAACAGATACGCAGTATTTT.